Below are 5 T cell receptor beta chains sequenced from a single sample in a study of glioma-infiltrating T cells. Using RNA template, CDR3s of TCR alpha and beta were amplified with iRepertoire arm-PCR. TCRdb reprocessed the multiplex PCR reads via MiXCR and lists one record per CDR3 protein. The table records more than 110,000 distinct CDR3 sequences, around 40% of them present only once. Sequencing was performed on glioma tissue, nonneoplastic brain tissue, or PBMCs (not recorded which). These TCRs come from a human donor with low-grade glioma or glioblastoma, undergoing nonglioma brain surgery, or in good health (not recorded which).

The chain has TRBV10-2 and TRBJ2-3; tentatively, D is TRBD2 (5 bases). Germline V gene data show CDR1 as WSHSY and CDR2 as SAAADI. The CDR3 sequence is 12 residues long. With 3 bases removed from V and 5 bases from J, the gap between germline ends came to 6 bases. CDR3 protein: CASSDGGDTQYF. The CDR3 coding sequence is TGCGCCAGCAGTGACGGAGGAGATACGCAGTATTTT.

This rearrangement joins TRBV20-1 to TRBJ2-7; the D is unclear. Per the germline V gene, CDR1 is DFQATT and CDR2 is SNEGSKA (reference sequence). V lost 5 bases and J 0 bases, leaving 17 bases between the germline ends. This CDR3 is built from 15 residues. CDR3 residues: CSAPPVMSASYEQYF. CDR3 sequence (DNA): TGCAGTGCTCCCCCCGTCATGTCGGCCTCCTACGAGCAGTACTTC.

This clonotype showed up just a few times. This rearrangement joins TRBV14 to TRBJ2-5; a possible D gene is TRBD1 (5 bases). The V gene's germline CDR1 is SGHDN and CDR2 FVKESK. The CDR3 loop spans 15 amino acids. The V gene lost 1 base and the J gene lost 7 bases, with 16 bases spanning the gap. The CDR3 is CASSQVQVSTGTQYF. The CDR3 DNA sequence: TGTGCCAGCAGCCAAGTGCAGGTCTCAACAGGGACCCAGTACTTC. The full variable domain, completed using reference TRBV14 and TRBJ2-5, is EAGVTQFPSHSVIEKGQTVTLRCDPISGHDNLYWYRRVMGKEIKFLLHFVKESKQDESGMPNNRFLAERTGGTYSTLKVQPAELEDSGVYFCASSQVQVSTGTQYFGPGTRLLVL.

The chain carries TRBV12-3 or TRBV12-4 and TRBJ2-1; 8 bases fit TRBD2. This CDR3 comprises 14 residues. J gave up 8 bases and V 8 bases, and 11 bases lay outside the gene matches. CDR3 sequence: CASAPRREGYEQFF. The CDR3 DNA reads TGTGCCAGCGCCCCCCGACGGGAGGGCTATGAGCAGTTCTTC.

Concerning this clonotype: This may be a read error, as it is one base from a much larger clone. The V and J genes are TRBV6-2 or TRBV6-3 and TRBJ2-1; no reliable D call. The germline V gene encodes CDR1 MNHEY and CDR2 SVGEGT. The CDR3 loop spans 14 amino acids. CDR3 protein: CASSYNPPRNGQFF. CDR3 sequence (DNA): TGTGCCAGCAGTTACAATCCCCCGAGGAATGGGCAGTTCTTC.